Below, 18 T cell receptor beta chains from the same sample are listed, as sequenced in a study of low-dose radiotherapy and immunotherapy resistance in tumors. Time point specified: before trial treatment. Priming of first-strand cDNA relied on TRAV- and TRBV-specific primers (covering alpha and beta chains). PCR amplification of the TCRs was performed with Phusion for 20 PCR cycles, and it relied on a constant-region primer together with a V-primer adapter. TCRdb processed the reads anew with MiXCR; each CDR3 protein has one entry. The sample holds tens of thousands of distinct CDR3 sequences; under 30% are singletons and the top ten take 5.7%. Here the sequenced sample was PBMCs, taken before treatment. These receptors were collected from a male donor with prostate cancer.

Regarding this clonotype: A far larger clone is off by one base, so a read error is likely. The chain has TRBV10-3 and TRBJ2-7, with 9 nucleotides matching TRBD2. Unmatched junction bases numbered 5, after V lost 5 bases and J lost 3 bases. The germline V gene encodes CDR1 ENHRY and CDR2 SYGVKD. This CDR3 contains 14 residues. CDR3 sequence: CAISRLAVHYEQYF. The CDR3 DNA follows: TGTGCCATCAGTAGACTAGCGGTACACTACGAGCAGTACTTC.

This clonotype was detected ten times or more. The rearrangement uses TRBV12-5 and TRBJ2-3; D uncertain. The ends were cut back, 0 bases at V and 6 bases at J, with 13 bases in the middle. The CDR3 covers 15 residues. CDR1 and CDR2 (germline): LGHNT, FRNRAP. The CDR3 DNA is TGTGCTAGTGGTTTGGTACTGGGTAGCATGGATACGCAGTATTTT. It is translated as CASGLVLGSMDTQYF.

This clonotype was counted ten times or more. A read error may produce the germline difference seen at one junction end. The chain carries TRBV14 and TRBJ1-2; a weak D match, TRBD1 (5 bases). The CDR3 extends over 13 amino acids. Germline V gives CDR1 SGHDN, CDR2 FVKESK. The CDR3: CASSQDRSSAGAF. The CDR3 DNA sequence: TGTGCCAGCAGCCAAGATCGGAGCTCGGCGGGGGCCTTC.

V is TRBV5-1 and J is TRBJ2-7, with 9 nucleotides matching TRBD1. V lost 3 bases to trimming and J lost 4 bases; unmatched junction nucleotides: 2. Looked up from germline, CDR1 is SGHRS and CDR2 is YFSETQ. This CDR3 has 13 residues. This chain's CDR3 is CASSWDRVYEQYF. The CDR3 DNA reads TGCGCCAGCAGCTGGGACAGGGTGTACGAGCAGTACTTC.

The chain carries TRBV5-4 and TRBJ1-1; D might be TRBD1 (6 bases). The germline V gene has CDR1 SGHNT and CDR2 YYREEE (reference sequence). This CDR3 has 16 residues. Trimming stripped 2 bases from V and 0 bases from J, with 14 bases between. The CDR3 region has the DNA TGTGCCAGCAGCTTAGGGCCGGGGGCGGTGAACACTGAAGCTTTCTTT. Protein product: CASSLGPGAVNTEAFF.

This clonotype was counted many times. CDR3 nucleotides: TGCGCCAGCAGCAAGGAATTCAATGAGCAGTTCTTC. This codes for CASSKEFNEQFF. The gene calls are TRBV5-1 and TRBJ2-1; D ambiguous. This CDR3 has 12 residues. V lost 4 bases, J lost 6 bases, and 8 bases lay in between. Germline assignment: CDR1 SGHRS and CDR2 YFSETQ.

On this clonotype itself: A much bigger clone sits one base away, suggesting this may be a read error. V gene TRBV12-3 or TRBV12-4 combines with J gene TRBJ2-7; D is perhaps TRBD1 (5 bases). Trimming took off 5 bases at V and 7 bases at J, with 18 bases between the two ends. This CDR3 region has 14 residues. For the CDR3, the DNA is TGTGCCAGCAGTATCGGCCCCAGGGTTGAGGAGCAGTACTTC. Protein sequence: CASSIGPRVEEQYF.

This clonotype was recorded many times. This CDR3 reads CATSRAGTGHYNEQFF. For the CDR3, the DNA is TGTGCCACCAGCAGAGCCGGGACAGGCCATTACAATGAGCAGTTCTTC. The rearrangement uses TRBV15 and TRBJ2-1; 8 bases are a match to TRBD1. The CDR3 loop spans 16 amino acids. CDR1 and CDR2 from the germline V gene are LNHNV and YYDKDF (reference sequence). V gave up 1 base and J gave up 4 bases; unmatched junction bases: 6.

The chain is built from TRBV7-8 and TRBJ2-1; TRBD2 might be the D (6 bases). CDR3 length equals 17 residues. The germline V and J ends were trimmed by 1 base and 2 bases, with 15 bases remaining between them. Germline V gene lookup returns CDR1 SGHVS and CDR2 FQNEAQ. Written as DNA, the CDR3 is TGTGCCAGCAGCTTAGTTATCGGGGGAGGAGCCTACAATGAGCAGTTCTTC. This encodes CASSLVIGGGAYNEQFF. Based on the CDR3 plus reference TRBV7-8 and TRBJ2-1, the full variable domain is GAGVSQSPRYKVAKRGQDVALRCDPISGHVSLFWYQQALGQGPEFLTYFQNEAQLDKSGLPSDRFFAERPEGSVSTLKIQRTQQEDSAVYLCASSLVIGGGAYNEQFFGPGTRLTVL.

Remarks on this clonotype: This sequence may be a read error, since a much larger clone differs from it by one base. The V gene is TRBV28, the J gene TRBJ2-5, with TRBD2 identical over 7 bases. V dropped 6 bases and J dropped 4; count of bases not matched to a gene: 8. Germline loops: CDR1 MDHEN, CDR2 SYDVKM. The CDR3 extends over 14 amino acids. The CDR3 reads CASSSGAGRETQYF. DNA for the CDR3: TGTGCCAGCAGCTCGGGAGCGGGGAGAGAGACCCAGTACTTC.

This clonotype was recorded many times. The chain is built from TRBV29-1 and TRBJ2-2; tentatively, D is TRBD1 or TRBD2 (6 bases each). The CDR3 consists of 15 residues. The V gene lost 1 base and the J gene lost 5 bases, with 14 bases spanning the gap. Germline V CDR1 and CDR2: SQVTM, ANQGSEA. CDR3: CSVEAPGGGTGELFF. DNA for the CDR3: TGCAGCGTTGAAGCTCCCGGGGGCGGAACCGGGGAGCTGTTTTTT.

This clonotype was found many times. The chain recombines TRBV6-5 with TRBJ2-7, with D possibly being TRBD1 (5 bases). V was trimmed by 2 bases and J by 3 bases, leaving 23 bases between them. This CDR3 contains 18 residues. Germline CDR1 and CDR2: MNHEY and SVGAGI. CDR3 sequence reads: CASSYGARSGNYYYEQYF. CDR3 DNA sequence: TGTGCCAGCAGTTACGGGGCACGCTCAGGGAACTACTACTACGAGCAGTACTTC.

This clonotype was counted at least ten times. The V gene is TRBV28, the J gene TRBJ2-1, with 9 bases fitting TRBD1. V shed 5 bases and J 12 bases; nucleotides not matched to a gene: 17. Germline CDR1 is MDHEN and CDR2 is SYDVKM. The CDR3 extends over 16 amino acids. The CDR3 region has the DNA TGTGCCAGCAGTGTAGCCGGGACAGGGTCCGCCGCTGGGCAGTTCTTC. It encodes CASSVAGTGSAAGQFF. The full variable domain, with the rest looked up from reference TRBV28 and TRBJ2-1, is DVKVTQSSRYLVKRTGEKVFLECVQDMDHENMFWYRQDPGLGLRLIYFSYDVKMKEKGDIPEGYSVSREKKERFSLILESASTNQTSMYLCASSVAGTGSAAGQFFGPGTRLTVL.

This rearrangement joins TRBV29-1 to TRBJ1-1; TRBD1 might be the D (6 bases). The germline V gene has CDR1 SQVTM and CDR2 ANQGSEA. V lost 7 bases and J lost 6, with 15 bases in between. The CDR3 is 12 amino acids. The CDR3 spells CSGAQGRAEAFF. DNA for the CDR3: TGCAGCGGCGCACAGGGAAGGGCTGAAGCTTTCTTT.

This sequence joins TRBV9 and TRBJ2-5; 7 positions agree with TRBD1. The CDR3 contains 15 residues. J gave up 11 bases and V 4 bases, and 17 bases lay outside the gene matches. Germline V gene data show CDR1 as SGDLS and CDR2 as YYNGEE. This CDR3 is CASSSGTASYNEQYF. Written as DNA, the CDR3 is TGTGCCAGCAGCTCCGGGACAGCCTCGTACAATGAGCAGTACTTC.

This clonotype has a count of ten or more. For the CDR3, the DNA is TGCGCCAGCAGTCTAGCGGGAGCCAACTACGAGCAGTACTTC. As protein: CASSLAGANYEQYF. This chain joins TRBV4-1 and TRBJ2-7; 10 bases line up with TRBD2. The V segment lost 6 bases and the J segment 3 bases; nucleotides outside the gene matches: 5. This CDR3 contains 14 residues. CDR1 and CDR2 from the germline V gene are MGHRA and YSYEKL.

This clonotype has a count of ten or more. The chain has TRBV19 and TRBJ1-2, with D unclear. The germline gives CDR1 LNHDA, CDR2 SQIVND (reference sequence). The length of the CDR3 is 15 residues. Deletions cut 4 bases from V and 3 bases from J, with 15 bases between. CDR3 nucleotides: TGTGCCAGTAGTAGGGCTGGGAGTGCGGACTATGGCTACACCTTC. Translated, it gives CASSRAGSADYGYTF.

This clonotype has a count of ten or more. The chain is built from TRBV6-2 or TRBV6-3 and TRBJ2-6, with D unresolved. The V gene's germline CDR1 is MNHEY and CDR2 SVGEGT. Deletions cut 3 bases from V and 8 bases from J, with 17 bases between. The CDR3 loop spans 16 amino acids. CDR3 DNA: TGTGCCAGCAGTTATTTTTCGAGCTCTATGACCAACGTCCTGACTTTC. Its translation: CASSYFSSSMTNVLTF.